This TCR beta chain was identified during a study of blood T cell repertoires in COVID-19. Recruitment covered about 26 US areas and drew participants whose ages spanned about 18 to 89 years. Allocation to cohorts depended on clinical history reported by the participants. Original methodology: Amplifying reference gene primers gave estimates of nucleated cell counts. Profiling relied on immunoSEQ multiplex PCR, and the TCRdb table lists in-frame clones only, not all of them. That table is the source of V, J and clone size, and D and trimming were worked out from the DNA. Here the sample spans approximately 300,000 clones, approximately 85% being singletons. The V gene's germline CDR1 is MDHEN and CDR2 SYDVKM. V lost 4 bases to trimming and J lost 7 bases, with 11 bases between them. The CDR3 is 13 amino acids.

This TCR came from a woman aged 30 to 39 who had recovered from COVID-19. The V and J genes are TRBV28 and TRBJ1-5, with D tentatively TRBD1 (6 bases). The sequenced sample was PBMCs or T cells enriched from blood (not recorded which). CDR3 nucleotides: TGTGCCAGCAGTTATTTCAGGGGCCAGCCCCAGCATTTT. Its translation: CASSYFRGQPQHF.